One and the same sample provided the 19 T cell receptor beta chains below, sequenced in a study of blood T cell repertoires in COVID-19. Repertoires were generated with immunoSEQ multiplex PCR, while TCRdb's copy carries only in-frame clones and drops some. Here the sample spans about 55,000 clones, 85% being singletons. Sequenced material: peripheral blood. The receptors shown here come from a human donor in a cohort sampled during active COVID-19.

This clone was picked up one time. This sequence joins TRBV30 and TRBJ2-7; a weak D match, TRBD2 (5 bases). V was shortened by 3 bases and J by 4 bases, with 13 bases between the two germline ends. Germline loops: CDR1 GTSNPN, CDR2 SVGIG (reference sequence). This CDR3 has 13 amino acids. The CDR3 DNA follows: TGTGCCTGGAGGGAGAGCGGCCTATACGAGCAGTACTTC. Its translation is CAWRESGLYEQYF.

This clone was found once. The CDR3 spells CASSSPRTGGTYEQYF. As DNA, the CDR3 is TGTGCCAGCAGCTCTCCCCGGACAGGGGGGACCTACGAGCAGTACTTC. The chain joins TRBV2 to TRBJ2-7; 10 bases line up with TRBD1. CDR1 and CDR2 from the germline V gene are SNHLY and FYNNEI. The V and J ends lost 6 bases and 2 bases, in that order; junction bases with no gene match: 10. The CDR3 spans 16 residues.

V is TRBV3-1 (or the pseudogene TRBV3-2) and J is TRBJ1-1, with D possibly TRBD1 on 6 matching bases. V gave up 1 base and J gave up 0 bases, with 15 bases separating them. There are 17 residues in the CDR3. Per germline, CDR1 LGHDT and CDR2 YNNKEL (reference sequence). CDR3 sequence: CASSQGVLRTVNTEAFF. The CDR3 nucleotides read TGTGCCAGCAGCCAAGGTGTTCTAAGGACAGTGAACACTGAAGCTTTCTTT.

The chain carries TRBV6-4 and TRBJ2-1; 8 bases match TRBD2. After removal of 5 bases from V and 6 bases from J, the junction contained 6 bases not matched to a gene. The CDR3 spans 14 residues. Germline CDR1 is MRHNA and CDR2 is SNTAGT. The CDR3 protein is CASSPTSGINEQFF. The CDR3 coding sequence is TGTGCCAGCAGTCCTACTAGCGGTATCAATGAGCAGTTCTTC.

This chain connects TRBV30 to TRBJ1-1, with D unresolved. CDR3 length: 15 residues. Per germline, CDR1 GTSNPN and CDR2 SVGIG (reference sequence). Trimming took 0 bases from V and 4 from J, leaving 15 bases between them. The CDR3 DNA is TGTGCCTGGAGTGTAGTGTATACGGAGGGCACTGAAGCTTTCTTT. This sequence encodes CAWSVVYTEGTEAFF.

This sequence joins TRBV2 and TRBJ2-3, with 7 bases identical to TRBD1. J gave up 1 base and V 6 bases, and 1 base lay outside the gene matches. The CDR3 consists of 13 residues. Germline CDR1 reads SNHLY; CDR2 reads FYNNEI. CDR3 in DNA: TGTGCCAGCAGGACAGGGCGCACAGATACGCAGTATTTT. Translating it yields CASRTGRTDTQYF.

V is TRBV7-2 and J is TRBJ1-6, with a possible D match to TRBD1 (6 bases). Trimming removed 2 bases at V and 5 bases at J, with 13 bases between. Germline-derived CDR1 and CDR2 are SGHTA and FQGNSA. There are 16 residues in the CDR3. CDR3 in amino acids: CASSLLGTTDNSPLHF. CDR3 nucleotide sequence: TGTGCCAGCAGCTTACTCGGGACAACGGATAATTCACCCCTCCACTTT. Full variable domain (missing parts from reference TRBV7-2 and TRBJ1-6): GAGVSQSPSNKVTEKGKDVELRCDPISGHTALYWYRQSLGQGLEFLIYFQGNSAPDKSGLPSDRFSAERTGGSVSTLTIQRTQQEDSAVYLCASSLLGTTDNSPLHFGNGTRLTVT.

The V gene is TRBV2, the J gene TRBJ2-2, with TRBD1 as a possible D gene (6 bases). The CDR3 runs to 15 residues. Germline V CDR1 and CDR2: SNHLY, FYNNEI. V lost 5 bases and J lost 5, with 15 bases in between. The CDR3 sequence is CASSLLIQGTGELFF. CDR3 bases: TGTGCCAGCAGTCTCTTGATACAGGGAACCGGGGAGCTGTTTTTT.

The count of this clone is one. This sequence joins TRBV9 and TRBJ2-1, with D unclear. From germline, CDR1 is SGDLS and CDR2 YYNGEE. With 0 bases removed from V and 4 bases from J, the gap between germline ends came to 5 bases. This CDR3 has 13 residues. The CDR3 region has the DNA TGTGCCAGCAGCGTAGATGTATACAATGAGCAGTTCTTC. This codes for CASSVDVYNEQFF.

The genes are TRBV11-3 and TRBJ2-1, with 12 bases lining up with TRBD2. Germline V gives CDR1 SGHNT, CDR2 YENEEA. The CDR3 length is 18 residues. Unmatched junction bases numbered 11, after V lost 1 base and J lost 7 bases. The CDR3 sequence is CASSLGGLAGYNTNEQFF. The CDR3 DNA sequence: TGTGCCAGCAGCTTAGGAGGACTAGCGGGATATAATACGAATGAGCAGTTCTTC.

This chain joins TRBV3-1 (or the pseudogene TRBV3-2) and TRBJ2-2; 11 bases are a match to TRBD2. Trimming at V came to 4 bases and at J to 7 bases, leaving 11 bases not matched to a gene. The CDR3 is made up of 17 amino acids. Per germline, CDR1 LGHDT and CDR2 YNNKEL (reference sequence). CDR3 in amino acids: CASSLLGSGRANGELFF. CDR3 sequence (DNA): TGTGCCAGCAGCCTATTGGGTAGCGGGAGGGCCAACGGGGAGCTGTTTTTT.

The chain employs TRBV9 and TRBJ1-2, with 9 bases matching TRBD1. The V segment lost 3 bases and the J segment 5 bases; nucleotides outside the gene matches: 5. The CDR3 is 14 amino acids. The V gene's germline CDR1 is SGDLS and CDR2 YYNGEE. The CDR3 region is CASSEGQGQYGYTF. CDR3 DNA: TGTGCCAGCAGCGAGGGACAGGGTCAGTATGGCTACACCTTC.

The gene calls are TRBV27 and TRBJ2-2; 8 bases are a match to TRBD2. Per the germline V gene, CDR1 is MNHEY and CDR2 is SMNVEV (reference sequence). This CDR3 region has 18 residues. The trim removed 11 bases at V and 0 bases at J, leaving 17 bases unmatched. The CDR3 DNA follows: TGTGCCGACCCCGGGACTAGTGGATTATCCCCGAACACCGGGGAGCTGTTTTTT. Residues: CADPGTSGLSPNTGELFF.

A few counts support this clone. The junction shows a germline mismatch at one end, possibly a read error. V is TRBV7-7 and J is TRBJ2-1, with 7 bases lining up with TRBD2. CDR3 length: 15 amino acids. Germline V lookup: CDR1 SSHAT, CDR2 FNYEAQ (reference sequence). The CDR3 loop is CASSLGEGSYNEQFF. In nucleotides, the CDR3 is TGTGCTAGCAGCTTAGGGGAGGGCTCCTACAATGAGCAGTTCTTC.

The rearrangement links TRBV27 to TRBJ1-5; maybe TRBD1 (6 bases). CDR3 length equals 14 residues. V gave up 6 bases and J gave up 4 bases, with 13 bases separating them. Germline CDR1 is MNHEY and CDR2 is SMNVEV (reference sequence). CDR3 sequence (DNA): TGTGCCAGCAGAAGACAGGCGATGAATCAGCCCCAGCATTTT. It encodes CASRRQAMNQPQHF.

The chain combines TRBV7-8 with TRBJ2-2; D unclear. Deletions cut 3 bases from V and 4 bases from J, with 9 bases between. The length of the CDR3 is 14 residues. Germline assignment: CDR1 SGHVS and CDR2 FQNEAQ. CDR3: CASSFLRITGELFF. The CDR3 nucleotides read TGTGCCAGCAGCTTTCTGCGTATCACCGGGGAGCTGTTTTTT.

The rearrangement uses TRBV3-1 (or the pseudogene TRBV3-2) and TRBJ2-5, with 11 bases fitting TRBD2. After removal of 6 bases from V and 2 bases from J, the junction contained 2 bases not matched to a gene. CDR3 size: 14 residues. Per the germline V gene, CDR1 is LGHDT and CDR2 is YNNKEL (reference sequence). CDR3 in DNA: TGTGCCAGCAGGAGGACTAGCGGGCAAGAGACCCAGTACTTC. Amino acid sequence: CASRRTSGQETQYF.

The genes are TRBV30 and TRBJ2-1; 7 nucleotides line up with TRBD2. CDR3 size: 14 residues. Germline V lookup: CDR1 GTSNPN, CDR2 SVGIG (reference sequence). Losses at the gene ends were 5 bases for V and 3 bases for J; bases not matched to a gene: 7. CDR3 coding DNA: TGTGCCTGGCACCTGAGGACTAGCTACAATGAGCAGTTCTTC. Its protein product is CAWHLRTSYNEQFF.

V usage is TRBV3-1 (or the pseudogene TRBV3-2) and J usage is TRBJ1-6; D might be TRBD1 (5 bases). There are 15 residues in the CDR3. V gave up 4 bases and J gave up 11 bases, with 18 bases separating them. Germline CDR1 reads LGHDT; CDR2 reads YNNKEL (reference sequence). The CDR3 DNA is TGTGCCAGCAGCCCCCCGGTTGGGCACAGGACACCCCTCCACTTT. Amino acids: CASSPPVGHRTPLHF.